The clone carrying this TCR beta chain showed up many times. The data were taken from a study of CD8 T cells in ankylosing spondylitis. TCRdb used MiXCR to reprocess the 5' RACE reads, holding one entry per CDR3 protein. The data show fewer than 80,000 distinct CDR3 sequences, about 5.2% seen once. V dropped 8 bases and J dropped 5 bases, with 18 bases sitting between them. CDR3 length: 14 amino acids. The chain links TRBV12-3 or TRBV12-4 to TRBJ2-5, with D perhaps matching TRBD2 (5 bases). The clonotype was recovered from a male donor with ankylosing spondylitis or in good health (not recorded which). Material: blood, either unsorted or a sorted T cell fraction (not recorded which). CDR3 amino acids: CASGQTRSVETQYF. DNA for the CDR3: TGTGCCAGCGGCCAAACTAGATCGGTGGAGACCCAGTACTTC.